This is a list of T cell receptor beta chains from one sample in a study of T-cell memory formation after mild COVID-19. One entry per CDR3 protein, called by TCRdb with MiXCR from the 5' RACE reads. Of 350,000 to 400,000 distinct CDR3 sequences listed, over 20% are singletons. Sequenced input: PBMCs or a T cell subset sorted from them (not recorded which). These TCRs come from an adult woman who had mild COVID-19 (a few samples of this study predate the infection). Cell type and time point are not known. Both conserved end residues are part of each CDR3. Fields, in order: J gene, D gene, clone size, V gene, CDR3 protein, CDR3 DNA. A D gene is named only where the DNA matches it firmly. Part of the rows lack a size; the others show once, few, many or a class for expanded clones.

TRBJ1-2 | . | few | TRBV12-3/TRBV12-4 | CASSSTDYGYTF | TGTGCCAGCAGTTCGACAGATTATGGCTACACCTTC
TRBJ2-3 | TRBD1 | . | TRBV5-1 | CASSYGTEGDTQYF | TGCGCCAGCAGCTACGGGACAGAGGGGGATACGCAGTATTTT
TRBJ2-5 | . | . | TRBV5-1 | CASSPTRIHQETQYF | TGCGCCAGCAGCCCGACCCGGATCCATCAAGAGACCCAGTACTTC
TRBJ1-5 | . | . | TRBV7-9 | CASSSAPGDGQPQHF | TGTGCCAGCAGCTCTGCCCCCGGGGATGGTCAGCCCCAGCATTTT
TRBJ1-1 | . | few | TRBV5-1 | CASSGTEIEAFF | TGCGCCAGCAGCGGTACAGAGATTGAAGCTTTCTTT
TRBJ1-4 | TRBD1 | few | TRBV7-2 | CASSRDRGEKLFF | TGTGCCAGCAGCCGGGACAGGGGTGAAAAACTGTTTTTT
TRBJ1-2 | . | . | TRBV6-1 | CASSDAVGKGYTF | TGTGCCAGCAGTGACGCGGTGGGGAAGGGCTACACCTTC
TRBJ2-5 | TRBD2 | few | TRBV19 | CASRLSGGVGTQYF | TGTGCCAGTAGGCTTAGCGGGGGGGTTGGGACCCAGTACTTC
TRBJ2-4 | TRBD1 | few | TRBV4-1 | CASSPRTGSNIQYF | TGCGCCAGCAGCCCCCGGACAGGGAGCAACATTCAGTACTTC
TRBJ1-5 | . | . | TRBV10-3 | CAISEGGKPQHF | TGTGCCATCAGTGAAGGAGGGAAGCCCCAGCATTTT
TRBJ2-3 | . | once | TRBV20-1 | CSAKDVPDTQYF | TGCAGTGCTAAAGACGTGCCAGATACGCAGTATTTT
TRBJ2-5 | . | . | TRBV6-5 | CASSPRGTGQETQYF | TGTGCCAGCAGCCCCAGGGGTACGGGACAAGAGACCCAGTACTTC
TRBJ2-3 | . | few | TRBV25-1 | CAFLASNTDTQYF | TGTGCCTTTTTAGCGTCCAACACAGATACGCAGTATTTT
TRBJ1-5 | . | once | TRBV4-1 | CASSHETGGNQPQHF | TGCGCCAGCAGCCACGAGACTGGAGGCAATCAGCCCCAGCATTTT
TRBJ1-1 | . | . | TRBV7-9 | CASGRMNTEAFF | TGTGCCAGCGGACGTATGAACACTGAAGCTTTCTTT
TRBJ1-2 | . | . | TRBV3-2 | CASSHLLDRYGYTF | TGTGCCAGCAGCCACCTTTTAGACCGCTATGGCTACACCTTC
TRBJ2-7 | . | few | TRBV19 | CASSGRGAATYEQYF | TGTGCCAGTAGTGGGCGGGGAGCCGCCACCTACGAGCAGTACTTC
TRBJ1-1 | . | few | TRBV7-9 | CASSQDFQAFF | TGTGCCAGCAGCCAAGATTTCCAGGCTTTCTTT
TRBJ2-1 | . | . | TRBV10-3 | CAISDSTYNEQFF | TGTGCCATCAGTGATTCCACGTACAATGAGCAGTTCTTC
TRBJ2-7 | . | . | TRBV20-1 | CSARVRGPSSYEQYF | TGCAGTGCTAGAGTCCGGGGACCGAGTTCCTACGAGCAGTACTTC
TRBJ1-5 | . | . | TRBV6-2/TRBV6-3 | CASSYGGTSMKPQHF | TGTGCCAGCAGTTATGGCGGGACGTCAATGAAGCCCCAGCATTTT
TRBJ2-3 | TRBD2 | . | TRBV3-1 | CASSQEILATDTQYF | TGTGCCAGCAGCCAAGAAATACTAGCGACAGATACGCAGTATTTT
TRBJ2-1 | . | . | TRBV7-9 | CASSGGRGFGYEQFF | TGTGCCAGCAGCGGGGGGCGTGGGTTCGGATATGAGCAGTTCTTC
TRBJ1-1 | . | few | TRBV12-3/TRBV12-4 | CASNLRQEKKGEAFF | TGTGCCAGCAATCTTCGACAGGAAAAGAAGGGGGAAGCTTTCTTT
TRBJ1-1 | TRBD1 | . | TRBV3-1 | CASSQVGQGWPTEAFF | TGTGCCAGCAGCCAAGTGGGACAGGGGTGGCCCACTGAAGCTTTCTTT
TRBJ2-3 | TRBD2 | . | TRBV15 | CATSRGVAGGTDTQYF | TGTGCCACCAGCAGAGGAGTAGCGGGGGGCACAGATACGCAGTATTTT
TRBJ1-1 | . | few | TRBV5-6 | CASIPRHYEAFF | TGTGCCAGCATCCCTCGGCATTATGAAGCTTTCTTT
TRBJ2-3 | . | . | TRBV7-9 | CASSSLQASGTDTQYF | TGTGCCAGCAGCTCCCTCCAGGCTAGCGGCACAGATACGCAGTATTTT
TRBJ1-6 | TRBD1 | few | TRBV12-3/TRBV12-4 | CASSWGQGNSPLHF | TGTGCCAGCAGCTGGGGACAGGGGAATTCACCCCTCCACTTT
TRBJ2-7 | . | many | TRBV12-3/TRBV12-4 | CASSPNDAGRYEQYF | TGTGCCAGCAGCCCAAACGACGCCGGACGCTACGAGCAGTACTTC
TRBJ2-7 | TRBD1 | . | TRBV30 | CAWGGQGVLFEQYF | TGTGCCTGGGGTGGACAGGGGGTGTTGTTCGAGCAGTACTTC
TRBJ1-4 | . | . | TRBV19 | CASSSRGGPTNEKLFF | TGTGCCAGTAGTTCCCGGGGCGGTCCAACTAATGAAAAACTGTTTTTT
TRBJ2-5 | . | few | TRBV7-2 | CASSPYITRETQYF | TGTGCCAGCAGCCCGTACATAACCCGAGAGACCCAGTACTTC